This T cell receptor beta chain was retrieved from a study of molecular identifiers for immune sequencing clone quantification. TCRdb reanalysed the PCR reads using MiXCR and keeps one entry per CDR3 protein. The table has hundreds of thousands of distinct CDR3 sequences, about 20% seen once. CDR1 is SGHAT, CDR2 FQNNGV, per germline. CDR3 length: 14 amino acids. The V and J ends lost 1 base and 2 bases respectively, with 7 bases between them. The sequenced sample was naive CD8+ T cells from blood, with Jurkat cell RNA spiked in. The subset denotes: FACS-sorted CD8+CD4-CCR7+CD45RA+ naive T cells. The clonotype comes from a human donor in good health. Some libraries in this study had Jurkat cell RNA spiked in. This chain joins TRBV11-2 and TRBJ2-3, with D unclear. The CDR3 region has the DNA TGTGCCAGCAGCTTAGTTCCTTTCACAGATACGCAGTATTTT. Its translation: CASSLVPFTDTQYF.